A selection of T cell receptor beta chains follows, all from one sample in a study of T cells expressing NK-cell markers. TCRdb reprocessed the 5' RACE reads; each CDR3 protein has one entry and no DNA is given. The table counts hundreds of thousands of distinct CDR3 sequences; about 5.2% lies in the top ten. The sample consisted of blood T cells: a sorted CD56 or NKG2C T cell subset, CD4+ or CD8+ T cells, or bulk PBMC T cells (not recorded which). These receptors were obtained from a man between 18 and 69 years old in good health. Both conserved end residues are part of each CDR3.

v_call,j_call,cdr3_aa
TRBV18,TRBJ1-5,CASSRAGGTNQPQHF
TRBV29-1,TRBJ1-5,CSVQQGGQPQHF
TRBV6-1,TRBJ2-7,CASMTGSYEQYF
TRBV12-3/TRBV12-4,TRBJ2-7,CASSSGTGVYEQYF
TRBV5-6,TRBJ2-7,CASSLRAGLAGGAYEQYF
TRBV7-9,TRBJ2-2,CASRWQGRNTGELFF
TRBV18,TRBJ1-1,CASSPGRGLGIGEAFF
TRBV29-1,TRBJ2-7,CSVGTLYEQYF
TRBV7-9,TRBJ1-2,CAITGHKGYTF
TRBV10-3,TRBJ1-1,CAVSVPPHEAFF
TRBV30,TRBJ2-3,CAWSVKGATQYF
TRBV7-2,TRBJ2-2,CASSRLRGSGELFF
TRBV7-8,TRBJ2-7,CASSKRDRGYEQYF
TRBV20-1,TRBJ2-3,CSARSVTSTDTQYF
TRBV7-2,TRBJ1-2,CASSLPLGSRGYGYTF
TRBV5-5,TRBJ1-5,CASSLAPLSQPQHF
TRBV20-1,TRBJ1-2,CSALTRTGAANYGYTF
TRBV27,TRBJ1-1,CASSWRNRNTEAFF
TRBV6-4,TRBJ2-3,CARPGLRTQYF
TRBV7-8,TRBJ2-1,CASSSFRLAGGSVEQFF
TRBV19,TRBJ1-6,CASSDRAYNSPLHF
TRBV5-5,TRBJ1-2,CASSFPNGYTF
TRBV7-6,TRBJ2-3,CASSFSNTIGTDTQYF
TRBV3-1,TRBJ2-3,CASTETSGGALGTDTQYF
TRBV6-6,TRBJ2-2,CASSYFLGEELFF
TRBV6-1,TRBJ2-5,CASSESGSSRETQYF
TRBV5-1,TRBJ2-7,CASGTVPYEQYF
TRBV20-1,TRBJ2-7,CSALRGQGLREQYF
TRBV11-3,TRBJ2-1,CASSQTGEPFNEQFF
TRBV12-3/TRBV12-4,TRBJ2-4,CASSLEGGNAKNIQYF
TRBV20-1,TRBJ1-5,CSARPGGANQPQHF
TRBV3-1,TRBJ1-5,CASSQDRARGQPQHF
TRBV7-9,TRBJ2-1,CASSLERSEQFF
TRBV20-1,TRBJ1-2,CSARPGTAGLTYGYTF
TRBV29-1,TRBJ2-3,CSVSTGGWDTQYF
TRBV24-1,TRBJ2-7,CATSVGGNYEQYF
TRBV3-1,TRBJ2-6,CASTLAGSGANVLTF
TRBV12-3/TRBV12-4,TRBJ2-3,CASPQGADTDTQYF
TRBV6-1,TRBJ2-5,CASSKTGPRETQYF
TRBV2,TRBJ2-3,CASSEWGVGTDTQYF
TRBV9,TRBJ1-6,CASSVAETNNSPLHF
TRBV3-1,TRBJ2-1,CASRDQSYNEQFF
TRBV6-1,TRBJ1-3,CASTLGTGWNTIYF
TRBV27,TRBJ2-7,CASSIMGGQGPRLEQYF
TRBV4-2,TRBJ2-3,CASSQDAMTSVASTDTQYF
TRBV27,TRBJ2-1,CASREGRLTYNEQFF
TRBV12-3/TRBV12-4,TRBJ2-1,CASTVRDRGDYNEQFF
TRBV6-5,TRBJ2-5,CASSYRQLWGARETQYF
TRBV23-1,TRBJ2-7,CASSSDTVTYEQYF
TRBV7-9,TRBJ1-6,CASSLGRQGGSPLHF
TRBV7-2,TRBJ2-1,CASSLIGRGGAHNEQFF
TRBV19,TRBJ2-5,CASSEQREETQYF